This record concerns one T cell receptor (beta chain) sequence. The antigen is not known. The TCR alpha and TCR beta cDNA libraries, bearing sample barcodes and UMIs, were generated by 5'RACE using constant-segment primers. Each CDR3 protein is one row after TCRdb ran MiXCR on the 5' RACE reads. Counted here are 150,000 to 200,000 distinct CDR3 sequences, about 14% occurring once; the ten biggest clones make up roughly 14%. This specimen belongs to a study of T-cell memory formation after mild COVID-19. Whole-study context: TCR clustering was largely donor specific.

With 2 bases removed from V and 2 bases from J, the gap between germline ends came to 11 bases. This CDR3 comprises 15 residues. In germline, CDR1 is SEHNR, CDR2 FQNEAQ (reference sequence). The study, taken as a whole, reports: Clones shrinking from day 15 to 85 showed even CD4/CD8 mixes; later expanders tilted CD4+.

The sample comprised PBMCs or a T cell subset sorted from them (not recorded which). The V call is TRBV7-9, the J call TRBJ2-3; D not certain. The TCR was taken from an adult woman who had mild COVID-19 (a few samples of this study predate the infection). Cell type and time point are not known. The CDR3 DNA reads TGTGCCAGCAGCTTATCCGACGGGTACACAGATACGCAGTATTTT. It specifies CASSLSDGYTDTQYF.